Included here is one T cell receptor (beta chain) sequence, with context. Its target is unknown. Other nucleotide sequences in the sample specify the same CDR3. This entry belongs to a study of T cell responses to AZD1222 COVID-19 vaccine. TCRdb's copy holds only in-frame clones and misses some; the assay was immunoSEQ multiplex PCR. This table holds more than 120,000 clones, approximately 87% found once. The germline V and J ends were trimmed by 3 bases and 3 bases, with 12 bases remaining between them. The CDR3 runs to 15 residues. The V gene's germline CDR1 is SEHNR and CDR2 FQNEAQ (reference sequence). Study observations and caveats: Nearly half of the spike-specific TCRs reportedly recognize variant regions that carry no mutations.

Researchers grouped second doses given at about 4 or about 12 weeks into one pool. The chain carries TRBV7-9 and TRBJ2-1, with TRBD2 as a possible D gene (6 bases). The sequences come from peripheral blood, collected 28 days after the second AZD1222 dose. The TCR sequence derives from an adult who received the AZD1222 COVID-19 vaccine. The CDR3 region is CASSFGSGDYNEQFF. Here the CDR3 DNA reads TGTGCCAGCAGCTTTGGTAGCGGAGACTACAATGAGCAGTTCTTC.